The 18 T cell receptor beta chains given below trace back to one sample, sequenced in a study of blood T cell repertoires in COVID-19. Profiling relied on immunoSEQ multiplex PCR, and the TCRdb table lists in-frame clones only, not all of them. Counted here are about 230,000 clones, roughly 80% occurring once; the ten biggest clones make up 2.6%. Sequencing input: peripheral blood. These receptor sequences come from a woman in her seventies with active or convalescent COVID-19.

The chain employs TRBV19 and TRBJ2-7, with TRBD2 matching over 12 bases. The CDR3 runs to 15 residues. Trimming took 6 bases from V and 0 from J; bases not matched to a gene: 3. Germline V gene sequence: CDR1 LNHDA, CDR2 SQIVND (reference sequence). Here the CDR3 DNA reads TGTGCCAGTAGAACTAGCGGGGGGTCCTCCTACGAGCAGTACTTC. It specifies CASRTSGGSSYEQYF.

V usage is TRBV6-5 and J usage is TRBJ1-1; unclear D gene. Per germline, CDR1 MNHEY and CDR2 SVGAGI. CDR3 size: 13 residues. Trimming removed 7 bases at V and 10 bases at J, with 19 bases between. CDR3 nucleotides: TGTGCCAGCACCTCCGAGAGGAGAGGTCGAGCTTTCTTT. This sequence encodes CASTSERRGRAFF.

This rearrangement joins TRBV5-5 to TRBJ2-5, with TRBD1 as a possible D gene (6 bases). V was clipped by 0 bases and J by 6 bases, with 24 bases between them. The CDR3 sequence is 18 residues long. Germline V gene lookup returns CDR1 SGHKS and CDR2 YYEKEE (reference sequence). This chain's CDR3 is CASSLGPGTPGDMQTQYF. CDR3 nucleotide sequence: TGTGCCAGCAGCTTGGGGCCCGGGACCCCAGGGGATATGCAGACCCAGTACTTC.

This sequence joins TRBV25-1 and TRBJ2-7, with 13 bases fitting TRBD2. V shed 8 bases and J 4 bases; nucleotides not matched to a gene: 8. The CDR3 extends over 15 amino acids. CDR1 is MGHDK, CDR2 SYGVNS, per germline. The CDR3 DNA reads TGTGCCAGCGCTTCACCGGGACTAGCGGGGTACGAGCAGTACTTC. Residues: CASASPGLAGYEQYF.

The V gene is TRBV5-1, the J gene TRBJ1-4; no firm D call. The CDR3 is 14 amino acids. CDR1 is SGHRS and CDR2 is YFSETQ in the germline V gene. Between the trimmed V and J ends, which lost 4 bases and 7 bases, there was a span of 14 bases. The CDR3 DNA reads as TGCGCCAGCAGCCGGGGAGGGTTTCTTGAAAAACTGTTTTTT. Its protein product is CASSRGGFLEKLFF.

This CDR3 reads CASSEQGAGVGNTIYF. The CDR3 DNA reads as TGTGCCAGCAGTGAACAGGGGGCCGGTGTCGGAAACACCATATATTTT. This chain links TRBV6-1 with TRBJ1-3; 8 bases are a match to TRBD1. Trimming removed 2 bases from V and 4 bases from J; junction bases left unmatched: 7. The germline V gene has CDR1 MNHNS and CDR2 SASEGT. This CDR3 region has 16 residues.

V and J are TRBV28 and TRBJ1-5, with 9 bases lining up with TRBD1. Germline trimming cut 8 bases from V and 7 bases from J; bases unmatched to any gene: 3. CDR3 length: 12 residues. CDR1 and CDR2 from the germline V gene are MDHEN and SYDVKM. The CDR3 protein is CASRTGDQPQHF. As DNA, the CDR3 is TGTGCCAGCCGGACAGGGGACCAGCCCCAGCATTTT.

This chain connects TRBV6-4 to TRBJ2-1, with 7 nucleotides matching TRBD2. J gave up 2 bases and V 3 bases, and 7 bases lay outside the gene matches. CDR3 length equals 16 residues. Germline-derived CDR1 and CDR2 are MRHNA and SNTAGT. The CDR3 bases are TGTGCCAGCAGTGAAGGGCGGGAGTTAACCTACAATGAGCAGTTCTTC. Translating gives CASSEGRELTYNEQFF.

The V and J genes are TRBV3-1 (or the pseudogene TRBV3-2) and TRBJ2-1; 9 bases match TRBD2. V shed 3 bases and J 6 bases; nucleotides not matched to a gene: 6. The germline V gene has CDR1 LGHDT and CDR2 YNNKEL (reference sequence). This CDR3 is 15 amino acids long. CDR3 DNA sequence: TGTGCCAGCAGCCATCAGGGCGGGAGGGGCAATGAGCAGTTCTTC. Amino acid sequence: CASSHQGGRGNEQFF.

The chain employs TRBV6-1 and TRBJ1-2; possibly TRBD1 for D (6 bases). This CDR3 comprises 15 residues. CDR1 is MNHNS, CDR2 SASEGT, per germline. V lost 0 bases to trimming and J lost 4 bases, with 12 bases between them. The CDR3: CASSEAKGTFYGYTF. The CDR3, as DNA: TGTGCCAGCAGTGAAGCAAAGGGGACATTCTATGGCTACACCTTC.

The V and J genes are TRBV10-1 and TRBJ1-2, with 9 bases aligning to TRBD1. CDR3 length equals 14 residues. Germline lookup yields CDR1 WNHNN and CDR2 SYGVQD (reference sequence). Trimming cost V 1 base and J 8 bases; bases outside gene matches: 5. CDR3: CASSEWDRARGYTF. The CDR3 nucleotides are TGCGCCAGCAGTGAGTGGGACAGGGCAAGGGGCTACACCTTC.

The chain employs TRBV5-1 and TRBJ2-7; 7 nucleotides line up with TRBD1. Germline V CDR1 and CDR2: SGHRS, YFSETQ. Unmatched junction bases numbered 5, after V lost 0 bases and J lost 5 bases. The CDR3 contains 14 residues. CDR3 sequence reads: CASSLGGQIHEQYF. Here the CDR3 DNA reads TGCGCCAGCAGCTTGGGGGGACAGATCCACGAGCAGTACTTC.

The rearrangement uses TRBV28 and TRBJ2-3; 8 nucleotides agree with TRBD1. CDR3 length: 13 residues. The germline V gene has CDR1 MDHEN and CDR2 SYDVKM. Trimming removed 7 bases from V and 5 bases from J; junction bases left unmatched: 5. CDR3 protein: CASTAGGKDTQYF. CDR3 nucleotide sequence: TGTGCCAGCACAGCAGGGGGCAAAGATACGCAGTATTTT.

This chain links TRBV4-2 with TRBJ2-2; D not certain. The CDR3 has 15 residues. Germline V gene sequence: CDR1 LGHNA, CDR2 YNFKEQ. The germline V and J ends were trimmed by 0 bases and 2 bases, with 7 bases remaining between them. The CDR3 is CASSQDPLNTGELFF. The CDR3, as DNA: TGTGCCAGCAGCCAAGACCCCCTAAACACCGGGGAGCTGTTTTTT.

The chain carries TRBV2 and TRBJ1-6; 7 nucleotides match TRBD1. CDR1 is SNHLY and CDR2 is FYNNEI in the germline V gene. Losses at the gene ends were 3 bases for V and 9 bases for J; bases not matched to a gene: 2. This CDR3 spans 13 amino acids. The CDR3 reads CASSDRGFSPLHF. DNA of the CDR3: TGTGCCAGCAGTGACAGGGGGTTTTCACCCCTCCACTTT.

The CDR3 region is CASSPGTGVAYGYTF. The CDR3 DNA follows: TGTGCCAGCAGCCCCGGGACAGGGGTTGCCTATGGCTACACCTTC. V gene TRBV5-8 combines with J gene TRBJ1-2, with TRBD1 identical over 10 bases. The junction had 7 bases not matched to a gene; V was cut back by 4 bases and J by 4 bases. The CDR3 spans 15 residues. From germline, CDR1 is SGHTS and CDR2 YDEGEE.

V is TRBV3-1 (or the pseudogene TRBV3-2) and J is TRBJ2-5; the match to TRBD1 covers 8 bases. The CDR3 is 14 residues long. Germline CDR1 and CDR2: LGHDT and YNNKEL (reference sequence). After removal of 1 base from V and 5 bases from J, the junction contained 3 bases not matched to a gene. DNA for the CDR3: TGTGCCAGCAGCCAAGGGACAGGGCCCGAGACCCAGTACTTC. Translation: CASSQGTGPETQYF.

This chain links TRBV6-5 with TRBJ1-6; weak D call: TRBD1 (5 bases). This CDR3 spans 13 amino acids. Germline CDR1 and CDR2: MNHEY and SVGAGI. The V gene lost 6 bases and the J gene lost 13 bases, with 16 bases spanning the gap. The CDR3, as DNA: TGTGCCAGCAGGGCGCAGGGTATATCCCCCCTCCACTTT. This encodes CASRAQGISPLHF.